The 21 T cell receptor beta chains below come from one sample, sequenced in a study of blood T cells in healthy people across ages (dated by TCRdb to the mid-2010s). To prepare the library, 5' RACE was applied. A second PCR of roughly 6 to 12 cycles was performed with a sample-barcoded 5' primer and a J-beta primer mix. Clones were called with MiXCR by TCRdb after fastp trimmed the public reads at Q25, and only in-frame beta chains were retained. A single entry per CDR3 protein holds the most common genes and DNA from its merged rows. The sample table contains fewer than 2 million distinct CDR3 sequences; only one count was recorded for 30% to 40% of them. The biggest ten clones account for about 23% of the sample. The specimen sequenced was blood. All receptors come from a human donor in good health.

This chain uses TRBV12-3 or TRBV12-4 with TRBJ2-4; maybe TRBD2 (6 bases). The V end was cut by 6 bases, the J end by 9 bases, with 15 bases between. The CDR3 consists of 13 residues. CDR3 sequence: CASSQGRRGIQYF. CDR3 coding DNA: TGTGCCAGCAGCCAAGGGAGGAGGGGCATTCAGTACTTC.

In this sample, this clonotype turned up a few times. The V call is TRBV28, the J call TRBJ1-2; D unclear. CDR3 length: 15 residues. The ends were cut back, 5 bases at V and 1 base at J, with 14 bases in the middle. Looked up from germline, CDR1 is MDHEN and CDR2 is SYDVKM. This CDR3 reads CASSPYTLNNYGYTF. CDR3 sequence (DNA): TGTGCCAGCAGTCCGTACACCTTAAATAACTATGGCTACACCTTC.

V and J are TRBV12-3 or TRBV12-4 and TRBJ1-1; D is ambiguous. V was trimmed by 6 bases and J by 4 bases, leaving 12 bases between them. The CDR3 has 13 residues. Here the CDR3 reads CASSFASGTEAFF. DNA of the CDR3: TGTGCCAGCAGCTTCGCGAGTGGCACTGAAGCTTTCTTT.

The V and J genes are TRBV12-3 or TRBV12-4 and TRBJ2-3, with D perhaps matching TRBD1 or TRBD2 (5 bases each). This CDR3 region has 15 residues. Trimming stripped 3 bases from V and 2 bases from J, with 12 bases between. The CDR3 DNA reads TGTGCCAGCAGTTTGGGGGTCGCTCCCACAGATACGCAGTATTTT. Its translation: CASSLGVAPTDTQYF.

This clonotype was counted between two and nine times. The rearrangement joins TRBV7-8 to TRBJ1-2; the D gene is possibly TRBD1 (5 bases). With 5 bases removed from V and 4 bases from J, the gap between germline ends came to 14 bases. The CDR3 runs 14 residues. The germline V gene has CDR1 SGHVS and CDR2 FQNEAQ. As DNA, the CDR3 is TGTGCCAGCAGCCCCAGGGCTGTTGGCTATGGCTACACCTTC. It encodes CASSPRAVGYGYTF.

V and J are TRBV5-1 and TRBJ1-4; 8 bases agree with TRBD1. The germline gives CDR1 SGHRS, CDR2 YFSETQ. The CDR3 spans 15 residues. V dropped 4 bases and J dropped 6; count of bases not matched to a gene: 8. The CDR3 protein is CASSQRTGRYEKLFF. The CDR3 region has the DNA TGCGCCAGCAGCCAACGGACAGGGAGATATGAAAAACTGTTTTTT.

The chain is built from TRBV5-6 and TRBJ2-7; D may correspond to TRBD1 or TRBD2 (5 bases each). CDR3 length equals 16 residues. V was cut by 0 bases and J by 0 bases, with 13 bases left in between. The germline CDR1 and CDR2 sequences are SGHDT and YYEEEE. DNA for the CDR3: TGTGCCAGCAGCTTGGTCTGGGACGTATACTCCTACGAGCAGTACTTC. It encodes CASSLVWDVYSYEQYF.

V is TRBV5-1 and J is TRBJ2-7; TRBD1 matches at 7 bases. Germline trimming cut 5 bases from V and 3 bases from J; bases unmatched to any gene: 8. Germline assignment: CDR1 SGHRS and CDR2 YFSETQ. The CDR3 totals 14 residues. Here the CDR3 reads CASRNRGMGYEQYF. The CDR3 DNA sequence: TGCGCCAGCAGAAACAGGGGTATGGGCTACGAGCAGTACTTC.

The sample holds many counts of this clonotype. The chain couples TRBV20-1 to TRBJ2-6, with D unclear. CDR3 size: 13 residues. Germline V lookup: CDR1 DFQATT, CDR2 SNEGSKA (reference sequence). The CDR3 spells CSAGPSGANVLTF. CDR3 sequence (DNA): TGCAGCGCTGGACCTTCTGGGGCCAACGTCCTGACTTTC.

This clonotype came up a few times. In DNA form, the CDR3 reads TGTGCCAGCACCTGGAATGTAGGGGCTCACTTGAACACTGAAGCTTTCTTT. Translation gives CASTWNVGAHLNTEAFF. The rearrangement links TRBV7-9 to TRBJ1-1, with a weak D call TRBD1 (5 bases). The CDR3 is 17 amino acids. Germline V gene sequence: CDR1 SEHNR, CDR2 FQNEAQ (reference sequence). V lost 7 bases to trimming and J lost 0 bases, with 21 bases between them.

This clonotype has a count of ten or more. This chain links TRBV4-3 with TRBJ2-4; the D gene could be TRBD1 or TRBD2 (5 bases each). Trimming took 3 bases from V and 9 from J, leaving 12 bases between them. The CDR3 is 13 amino acids. Germline CDR1 and CDR2: LGHNA and YSLEER. CDR3 amino acids: CASSHAGTGIQYF. Written as DNA, the CDR3 is TGCGCCAGCAGCCACGCCGGGACGGGCATTCAGTACTTC.

This clonotype was recorded a few times. The V call is TRBV7-8, the J call TRBJ1-6; D is unclear. The CDR3 sequence is 17 residues long. Germline V gene sequence: CDR1 SGHVS, CDR2 FQNEAQ. Between the trimmed V and J ends, which lost 1 base and 0 bases, there was a span of 10 bases. In DNA, the CDR3 is TGTGCCAGCAGCTTAGGGGATCCGCACTCCTATAATTCACCCCTCCACTTT. Translating gives CASSLGDPHSYNSPLHF.

The chain recombines TRBV5-6 with TRBJ2-7, with 7 bases aligning to TRBD1. This CDR3 contains 14 residues. The germline V gene has CDR1 SGHDT and CDR2 YYEEEE. The trim removed 2 bases at V and 6 bases at J, leaving 8 bases unmatched. CDR3 loop: CASSFKTGTAEQYF. CDR3 nucleotides: TGTGCCAGCAGCTTTAAGACAGGGACGGCCGAGCAGTACTTC.

The V gene is TRBV29-1, the J gene TRBJ2-3, with 10 nucleotides matching TRBD2. CDR1 and CDR2 from the germline V gene are SQVTM and ANQGSEA. CDR3 length: 14 residues. Trimming at V came to 4 bases and at J to 3 bases, leaving 4 bases not matched to a gene. The DNA for the CDR3 is TGCAGCGTTGTTGTGGGACTAGCGACAGATACGCAGTATTTT. It is translated as CSVVVGLATDTQYF.

This clonotype was recorded a few times. For the CDR3, the DNA is TGTGCCACCAGCATGGACAGGGTGAGGGAGCAGTACTTC. Its protein is CATSMDRVREQYF. V is TRBV15 and J is TRBJ2-5; 8 bases are shared with TRBD1. The germline CDR1 and CDR2 sequences are LNHNV and YYDKDF (reference sequence). The CDR3 loop spans 13 amino acids. The trim removed 4 bases at V and 11 bases at J, leaving 9 bases unmatched.

This clonotype was seen more than once but under ten times. V and J are TRBV20-1 and TRBJ2-7; no clear D. The ends were cut back, 5 bases at V and 1 base at J, with 15 bases in the middle. The CDR3 is 14 amino acids. Per the germline V gene, CDR1 is DFQATT and CDR2 is SNEGSKA (reference sequence). This chain's CDR3 is CSACPSDGSYEQYF. DNA of the CDR3: TGCAGTGCTTGCCCCTCGGACGGATCCTACGAGCAGTACTTC.

The chain carries TRBV29-1 and TRBJ1-4; D remains unclear. Germline CDR1 SQVTM, CDR2 ANQGSEA. Trimming took 6 bases from V and 0 from J, leaving 17 bases between them. CDR3 length: 16 residues. CDR3 sequence: CSVLPLIDATNEKLFF. DNA for the CDR3: TGCAGCGTGCTACCGCTTATTGATGCAACTAATGAAAAACTGTTTTTT.

The chain links TRBV19 to TRBJ1-5; possibly TRBD1 for D (5 bases). Germline V gene sequence: CDR1 LNHDA, CDR2 SQIVND (reference sequence). The CDR3 runs to 15 residues. V lost 4 bases to trimming and J lost 5 bases, with 15 bases between them. The CDR3 sequence: CASSTVRLGDQPQHF. The CDR3 coding sequence is TGTGCCAGTAGTACGGTGAGATTAGGGGATCAGCCCCAGCATTTT. Using reference TRBV19 and TRBJ1-5 for the parts outside the CDR3, the full variable domain is DGGITQSPKYLFRKEGQNVTLSCEQNLNHDAMYWYRQDPGQGLRLIYYSQIVNDFQKGDIAEGYSVSREKKESFPLTVTSAQKNPTAFYLCASSTVRLGDQPQHFGDGTRLSIL.

In the case of this clonotype: A single base separates this from a much larger clone, so it may be a read error. This chain joins TRBV24-1 and TRBJ2-1; 7 bases are a match to TRBD2. The CDR3 is 16 amino acids. The J segment lost 6 bases and the V segment lost 3 bases, leaving 10 bases of the junction unmatched. The germline gives CDR1 KGHDR, CDR2 SFDVKD. The CDR3 sequence: CATSDKREAGSNEQFF. The CDR3 nucleotides read TGTGCCACCAGTGATAAACGGGAGGCGGGAAGCAATGAGCAGTTCTTC.

V and J are TRBV20-1 and TRBJ1-2, with D maybe TRBD1 (5 bases). The CDR3 sequence is 14 residues long. Trimming removed 5 bases at V and 5 bases at J, with 18 bases between. Per germline, CDR1 DFQATT and CDR2 SNEGSKA (reference sequence). The CDR3 region has the DNA TGCAGTGCTGAGACAGCCCGCGGCTCGTATGGCTACACCTTC. This encodes CSAETARGSYGYTF.

V usage is TRBV7-9 and J usage is TRBJ2-7; D unresolved. Germline lookup yields CDR1 SEHNR and CDR2 FQNEAQ (reference sequence). Trimming removed 4 bases at V and 2 bases at J, with 15 bases between. CDR3 size: 15 residues. CDR3 nucleotide sequence: TGTGCCAGCAGCTCCGCGCCGCGCGCGGCCTACGAGCAGTACTTC. Translation: CASSSAPRAAYEQYF.